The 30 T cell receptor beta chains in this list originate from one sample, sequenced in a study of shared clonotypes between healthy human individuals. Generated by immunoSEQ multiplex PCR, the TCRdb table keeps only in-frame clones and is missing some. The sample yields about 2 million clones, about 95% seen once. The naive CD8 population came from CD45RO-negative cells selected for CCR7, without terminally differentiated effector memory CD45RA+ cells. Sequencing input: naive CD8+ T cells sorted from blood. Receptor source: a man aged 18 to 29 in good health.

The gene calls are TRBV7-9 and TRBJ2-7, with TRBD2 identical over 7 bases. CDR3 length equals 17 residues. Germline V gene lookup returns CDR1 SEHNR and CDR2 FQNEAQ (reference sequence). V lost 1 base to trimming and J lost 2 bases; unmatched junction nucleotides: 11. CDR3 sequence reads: CASSLGFSGRAPYEQYF. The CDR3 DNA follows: TGTGCCAGCAGCTTAGGCTTTAGTGGGAGGGCTCCCTACGAGCAGTACTTC.

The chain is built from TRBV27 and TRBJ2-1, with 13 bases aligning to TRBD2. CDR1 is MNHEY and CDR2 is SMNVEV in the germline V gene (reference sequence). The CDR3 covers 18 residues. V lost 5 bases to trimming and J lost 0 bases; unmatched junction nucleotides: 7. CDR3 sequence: CASSPTSGRTSSYNEQFF. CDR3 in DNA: TGTGCCAGCAGTCCGACTAGCGGGAGGACATCCTCCTACAATGAGCAGTTCTTC.

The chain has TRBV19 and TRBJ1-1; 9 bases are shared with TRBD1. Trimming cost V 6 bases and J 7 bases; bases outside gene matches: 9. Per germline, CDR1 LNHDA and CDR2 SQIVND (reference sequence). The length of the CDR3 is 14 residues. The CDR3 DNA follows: TGTGCCAGTAGCTTTCTGGGACAGGGCGATGAAGCTTTCTTT. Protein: CASSFLGQGDEAFF.

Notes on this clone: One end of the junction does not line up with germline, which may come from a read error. The CDR3 DNA is TGTGCTAGCAGCCCGGTAAGCGGCTACAATGAGCAGTTCTTC. Protein product: CASSPVSGYNEQFF. V gene TRBV7-7 combines with J gene TRBJ2-1, with TRBD2 as a possible D gene (5 bases). CDR1 SSHAT and CDR2 FNYEAQ come from the germline V gene (reference sequence). The CDR3 extends over 14 amino acids.

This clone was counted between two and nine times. The CDR3: CASSLVTEFNYGYTF. CDR3 in DNA: TGTGCCAGCAGTTTGGTGACGGAATTTAACTATGGCTACACCTTC. The rearrangement uses TRBV28 and TRBJ1-2, with no clear D. Germline CDR1 is MDHEN and CDR2 is SYDVKM. This CDR3 spans 15 amino acids. V was clipped by 3 bases and J by 1 base, with 12 bases between them.

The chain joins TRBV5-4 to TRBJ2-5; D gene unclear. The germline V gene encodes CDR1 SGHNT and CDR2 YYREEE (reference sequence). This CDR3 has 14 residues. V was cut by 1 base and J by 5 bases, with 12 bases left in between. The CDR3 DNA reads TGTGCCAGCAGCTTGTGGGATGCTACGGAGACCCAGTACTTC. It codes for CASSLWDATETQYF.

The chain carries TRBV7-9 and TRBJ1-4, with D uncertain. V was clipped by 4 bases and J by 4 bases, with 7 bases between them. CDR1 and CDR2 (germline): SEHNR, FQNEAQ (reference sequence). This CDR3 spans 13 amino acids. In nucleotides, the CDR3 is TGTGCCAGCAGCTCGGTATTTAATGAAAAACTGTTTTTT. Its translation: CASSSVFNEKLFF.

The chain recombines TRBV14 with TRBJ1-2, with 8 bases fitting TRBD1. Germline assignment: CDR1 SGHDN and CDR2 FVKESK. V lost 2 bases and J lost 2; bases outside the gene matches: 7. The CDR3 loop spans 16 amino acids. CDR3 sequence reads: CASSQTTGQGNYGYTF. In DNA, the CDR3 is TGTGCCAGCAGCCAAACAACCGGACAGGGAAACTATGGCTACACCTTC. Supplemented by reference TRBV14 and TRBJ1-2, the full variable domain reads EAGVTQFPSHSVIEKGQTVTLRCDPISGHDNLYWYRRVMGKEIKFLLHFVKESKQDESGMPNNRFLAERTGGTYSTLKVQPAELEDSGVYFCASSQTTGQGNYGYTFGSGTRLTVV.

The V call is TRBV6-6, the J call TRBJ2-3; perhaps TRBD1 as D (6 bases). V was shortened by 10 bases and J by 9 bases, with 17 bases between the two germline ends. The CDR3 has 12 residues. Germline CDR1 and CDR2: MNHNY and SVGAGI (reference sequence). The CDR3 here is CATLESTGTQYF. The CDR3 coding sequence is TGTGCCACCTTGGAGAGTACAGGGACGCAGTATTTT.

CDR3 sequence (DNA): TGTGCCAGCAGCGAACAGGGGGGCTATGGCTACACCTTC. The encoded protein is CASSEQGGYGYTF. This chain uses TRBV2 with TRBJ1-2, with 8 nucleotides matching TRBD1. Germline-derived CDR1 and CDR2 are SNHLY and FYNNEI. The V segment lost 6 bases and the J segment 4 bases; nucleotides outside the gene matches: 4. The CDR3 consists of 13 residues.

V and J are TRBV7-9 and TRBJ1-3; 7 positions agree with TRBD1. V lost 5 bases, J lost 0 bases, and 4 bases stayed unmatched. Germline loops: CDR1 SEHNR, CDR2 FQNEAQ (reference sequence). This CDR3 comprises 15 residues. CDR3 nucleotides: TGTGCCAGCAGCACCGGGACAGACTCTGGAAACACCATATATTTT. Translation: CASSTGTDSGNTIYF.

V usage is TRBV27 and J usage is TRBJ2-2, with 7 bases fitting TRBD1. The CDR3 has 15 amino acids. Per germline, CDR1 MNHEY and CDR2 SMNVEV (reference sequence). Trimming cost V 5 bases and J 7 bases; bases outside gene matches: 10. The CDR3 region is CASSPSTGLGGELFF. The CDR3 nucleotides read TGTGCCAGCAGTCCATCGACAGGGCTCGGCGGGGAGCTGTTTTTT.

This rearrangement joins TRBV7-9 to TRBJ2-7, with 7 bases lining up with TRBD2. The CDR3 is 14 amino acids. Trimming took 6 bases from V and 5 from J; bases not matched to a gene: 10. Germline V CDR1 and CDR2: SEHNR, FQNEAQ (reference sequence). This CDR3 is CASSHVAGPHEQYF. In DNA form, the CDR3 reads TGTGCCAGCAGTCATGTAGCGGGCCCCCACGAGCAGTACTTC.

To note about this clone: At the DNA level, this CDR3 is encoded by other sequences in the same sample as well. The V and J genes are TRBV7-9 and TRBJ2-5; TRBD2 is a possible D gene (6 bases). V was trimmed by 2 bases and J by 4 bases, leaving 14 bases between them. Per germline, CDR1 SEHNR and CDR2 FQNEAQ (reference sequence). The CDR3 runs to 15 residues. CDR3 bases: TGTGCCAGCAGCTTATTCGGGGGAGGAGGAGAGACCCAGTACTTC. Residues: CASSLFGGGGETQYF. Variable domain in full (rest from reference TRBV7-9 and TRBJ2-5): DTGVSQNPRHKITKRGQNVTFRCDPISEHNRLYWYRQTLGQGPEFLTYFQNEAQLEKSRLLSDRFSAERPKGSFSTLEIQRTEQGDSAMYLCASSLFGGGGETQYFGPGTRLLVL.

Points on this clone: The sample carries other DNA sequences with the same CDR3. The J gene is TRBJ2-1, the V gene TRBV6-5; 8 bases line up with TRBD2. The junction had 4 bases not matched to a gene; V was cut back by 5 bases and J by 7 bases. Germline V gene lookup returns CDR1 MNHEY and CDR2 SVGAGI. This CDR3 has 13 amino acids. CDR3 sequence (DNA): TGTGCCAGCAGTCCTGGACTAGCAAATGAGCAGTTCTTC. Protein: CASSPGLANEQFF.

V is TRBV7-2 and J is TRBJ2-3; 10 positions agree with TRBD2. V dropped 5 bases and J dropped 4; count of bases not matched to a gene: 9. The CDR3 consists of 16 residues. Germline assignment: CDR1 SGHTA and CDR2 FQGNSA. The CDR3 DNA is TGTGCCAGCAGCATTAAGCAGCGGGAGGGCGCAGATACGCAGTATTTT. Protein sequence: CASSIKQREGADTQYF. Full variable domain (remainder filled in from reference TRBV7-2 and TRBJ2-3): GAGVSQSPSNKVTEKGKDVELRCDPISGHTALYWYRQSLGQGLEFLIYFQGNSAPDKSGLPSDRFSAERTGGSVSTLTIQRTQQEDSAVYLCASSIKQREGADTQYFGPGTRLTVL.

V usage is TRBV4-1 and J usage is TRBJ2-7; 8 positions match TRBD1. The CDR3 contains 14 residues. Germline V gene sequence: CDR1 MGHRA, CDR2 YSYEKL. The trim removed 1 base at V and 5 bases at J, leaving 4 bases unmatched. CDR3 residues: CASSQADRENEQYF. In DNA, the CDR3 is TGCGCCAGCAGCCAAGCGGACAGGGAGAACGAGCAGTACTTC.

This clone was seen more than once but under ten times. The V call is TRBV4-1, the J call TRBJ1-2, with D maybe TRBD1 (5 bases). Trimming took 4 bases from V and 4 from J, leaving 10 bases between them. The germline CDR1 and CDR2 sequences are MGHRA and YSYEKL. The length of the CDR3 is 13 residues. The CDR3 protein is CASSPGEGYGYTF. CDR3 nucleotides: TGCGCCAGCAGCCCGGGGGAAGGCTATGGCTACACCTTC.

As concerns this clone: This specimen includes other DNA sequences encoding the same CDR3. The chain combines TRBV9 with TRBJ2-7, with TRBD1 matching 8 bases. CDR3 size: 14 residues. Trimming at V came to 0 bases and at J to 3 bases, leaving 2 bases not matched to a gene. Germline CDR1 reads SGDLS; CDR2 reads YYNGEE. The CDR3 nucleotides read TGTGCCAGCAGCGTAGCACAGGGGGGCTACGAGCAGTACTTC. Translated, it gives CASSVAQGGYEQYF.

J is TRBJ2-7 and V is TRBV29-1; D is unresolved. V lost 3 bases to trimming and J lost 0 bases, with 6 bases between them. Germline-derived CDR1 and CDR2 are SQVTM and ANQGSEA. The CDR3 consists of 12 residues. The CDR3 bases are TGCAGCGTTGACGGTTCCTCCTACGAGCAGTACTTC. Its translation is CSVDGSSYEQYF.

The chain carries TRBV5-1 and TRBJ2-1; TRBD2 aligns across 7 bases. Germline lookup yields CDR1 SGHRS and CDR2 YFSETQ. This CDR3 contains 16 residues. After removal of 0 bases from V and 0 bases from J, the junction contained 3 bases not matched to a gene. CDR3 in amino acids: CASSLVAGVSYNEQFF. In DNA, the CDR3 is TGCGCCAGCAGCTTGGTTGCGGGGGTCTCCTACAATGAGCAGTTCTTC.

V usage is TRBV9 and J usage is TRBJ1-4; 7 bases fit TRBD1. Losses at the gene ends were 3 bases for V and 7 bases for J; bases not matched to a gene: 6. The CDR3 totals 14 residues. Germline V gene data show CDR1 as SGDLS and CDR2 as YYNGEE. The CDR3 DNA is TGTGCCAGCAGCGGAGGGGGCGTTTCTGAAAAACTGTTTTTT. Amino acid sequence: CASSGGGVSEKLFF.

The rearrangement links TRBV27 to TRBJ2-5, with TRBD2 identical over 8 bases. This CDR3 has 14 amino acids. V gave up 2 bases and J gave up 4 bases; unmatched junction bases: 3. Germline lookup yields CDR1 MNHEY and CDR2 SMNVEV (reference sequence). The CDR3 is CASSLLSGAETQYF. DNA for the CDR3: TGTGCCAGCAGTTTACTTAGCGGGGCAGAGACCCAGTACTTC.

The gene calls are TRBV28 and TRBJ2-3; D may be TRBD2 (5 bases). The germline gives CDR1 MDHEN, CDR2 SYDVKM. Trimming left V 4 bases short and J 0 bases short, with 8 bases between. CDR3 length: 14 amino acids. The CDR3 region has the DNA TGTGCCAGCAGTTGGACTGGAAGCACAGATACGCAGTATTTT. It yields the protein CASSWTGSTDTQYF.

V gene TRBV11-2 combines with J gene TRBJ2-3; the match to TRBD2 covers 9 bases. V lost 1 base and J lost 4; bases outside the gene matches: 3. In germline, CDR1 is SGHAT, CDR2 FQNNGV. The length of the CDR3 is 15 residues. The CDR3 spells CASSLGAGGADTQYF. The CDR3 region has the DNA TGTGCCAGCAGCTTAGGAGCGGGAGGAGCAGATACGCAGTATTTT.

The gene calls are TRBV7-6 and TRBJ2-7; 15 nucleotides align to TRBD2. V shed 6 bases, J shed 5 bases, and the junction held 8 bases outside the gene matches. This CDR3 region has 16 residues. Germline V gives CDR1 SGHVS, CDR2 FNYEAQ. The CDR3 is CASSSGTSGRFNEQYF. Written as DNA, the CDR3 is TGTGCCAGCAGTTCCGGGACTAGCGGGAGGTTTAACGAGCAGTACTTC.

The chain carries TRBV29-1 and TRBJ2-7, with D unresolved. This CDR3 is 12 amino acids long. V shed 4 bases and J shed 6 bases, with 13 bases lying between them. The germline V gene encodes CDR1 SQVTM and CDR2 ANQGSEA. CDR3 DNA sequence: TGCAGCGTTGTGGGTATCCAAGGCGAGCAGTACTTC. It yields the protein CSVVGIQGEQYF.

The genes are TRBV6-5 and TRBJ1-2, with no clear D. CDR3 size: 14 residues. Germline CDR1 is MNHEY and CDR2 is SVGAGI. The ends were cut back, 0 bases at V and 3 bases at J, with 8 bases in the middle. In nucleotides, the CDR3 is TGTGCCAGCAGTTACTCGACTGCTTACTATGGCTACACCTTC. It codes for CASSYSTAYYGYTF.

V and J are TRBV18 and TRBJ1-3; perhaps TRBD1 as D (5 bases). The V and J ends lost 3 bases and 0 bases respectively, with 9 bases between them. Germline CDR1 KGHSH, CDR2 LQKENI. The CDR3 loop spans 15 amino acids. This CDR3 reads CASSPAGLSGNTIYF. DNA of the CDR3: TGTGCCAGCTCACCTGCAGGGCTCTCTGGAAACACCATATATTTT.

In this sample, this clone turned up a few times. The DNA for the CDR3 is TGTGCCAGCAGCGTAGACGGTGCCAATCAGCCCCAGCATTTT. Translation gives CASSVDGANQPQHF. The chain has TRBV7-9 and TRBJ1-5; D uncertain. The CDR3 extends over 14 amino acids. Germline assignment: CDR1 SEHNR and CDR2 FQNEAQ (reference sequence). V gave up 5 bases and J gave up 3 bases, with 11 bases separating them.